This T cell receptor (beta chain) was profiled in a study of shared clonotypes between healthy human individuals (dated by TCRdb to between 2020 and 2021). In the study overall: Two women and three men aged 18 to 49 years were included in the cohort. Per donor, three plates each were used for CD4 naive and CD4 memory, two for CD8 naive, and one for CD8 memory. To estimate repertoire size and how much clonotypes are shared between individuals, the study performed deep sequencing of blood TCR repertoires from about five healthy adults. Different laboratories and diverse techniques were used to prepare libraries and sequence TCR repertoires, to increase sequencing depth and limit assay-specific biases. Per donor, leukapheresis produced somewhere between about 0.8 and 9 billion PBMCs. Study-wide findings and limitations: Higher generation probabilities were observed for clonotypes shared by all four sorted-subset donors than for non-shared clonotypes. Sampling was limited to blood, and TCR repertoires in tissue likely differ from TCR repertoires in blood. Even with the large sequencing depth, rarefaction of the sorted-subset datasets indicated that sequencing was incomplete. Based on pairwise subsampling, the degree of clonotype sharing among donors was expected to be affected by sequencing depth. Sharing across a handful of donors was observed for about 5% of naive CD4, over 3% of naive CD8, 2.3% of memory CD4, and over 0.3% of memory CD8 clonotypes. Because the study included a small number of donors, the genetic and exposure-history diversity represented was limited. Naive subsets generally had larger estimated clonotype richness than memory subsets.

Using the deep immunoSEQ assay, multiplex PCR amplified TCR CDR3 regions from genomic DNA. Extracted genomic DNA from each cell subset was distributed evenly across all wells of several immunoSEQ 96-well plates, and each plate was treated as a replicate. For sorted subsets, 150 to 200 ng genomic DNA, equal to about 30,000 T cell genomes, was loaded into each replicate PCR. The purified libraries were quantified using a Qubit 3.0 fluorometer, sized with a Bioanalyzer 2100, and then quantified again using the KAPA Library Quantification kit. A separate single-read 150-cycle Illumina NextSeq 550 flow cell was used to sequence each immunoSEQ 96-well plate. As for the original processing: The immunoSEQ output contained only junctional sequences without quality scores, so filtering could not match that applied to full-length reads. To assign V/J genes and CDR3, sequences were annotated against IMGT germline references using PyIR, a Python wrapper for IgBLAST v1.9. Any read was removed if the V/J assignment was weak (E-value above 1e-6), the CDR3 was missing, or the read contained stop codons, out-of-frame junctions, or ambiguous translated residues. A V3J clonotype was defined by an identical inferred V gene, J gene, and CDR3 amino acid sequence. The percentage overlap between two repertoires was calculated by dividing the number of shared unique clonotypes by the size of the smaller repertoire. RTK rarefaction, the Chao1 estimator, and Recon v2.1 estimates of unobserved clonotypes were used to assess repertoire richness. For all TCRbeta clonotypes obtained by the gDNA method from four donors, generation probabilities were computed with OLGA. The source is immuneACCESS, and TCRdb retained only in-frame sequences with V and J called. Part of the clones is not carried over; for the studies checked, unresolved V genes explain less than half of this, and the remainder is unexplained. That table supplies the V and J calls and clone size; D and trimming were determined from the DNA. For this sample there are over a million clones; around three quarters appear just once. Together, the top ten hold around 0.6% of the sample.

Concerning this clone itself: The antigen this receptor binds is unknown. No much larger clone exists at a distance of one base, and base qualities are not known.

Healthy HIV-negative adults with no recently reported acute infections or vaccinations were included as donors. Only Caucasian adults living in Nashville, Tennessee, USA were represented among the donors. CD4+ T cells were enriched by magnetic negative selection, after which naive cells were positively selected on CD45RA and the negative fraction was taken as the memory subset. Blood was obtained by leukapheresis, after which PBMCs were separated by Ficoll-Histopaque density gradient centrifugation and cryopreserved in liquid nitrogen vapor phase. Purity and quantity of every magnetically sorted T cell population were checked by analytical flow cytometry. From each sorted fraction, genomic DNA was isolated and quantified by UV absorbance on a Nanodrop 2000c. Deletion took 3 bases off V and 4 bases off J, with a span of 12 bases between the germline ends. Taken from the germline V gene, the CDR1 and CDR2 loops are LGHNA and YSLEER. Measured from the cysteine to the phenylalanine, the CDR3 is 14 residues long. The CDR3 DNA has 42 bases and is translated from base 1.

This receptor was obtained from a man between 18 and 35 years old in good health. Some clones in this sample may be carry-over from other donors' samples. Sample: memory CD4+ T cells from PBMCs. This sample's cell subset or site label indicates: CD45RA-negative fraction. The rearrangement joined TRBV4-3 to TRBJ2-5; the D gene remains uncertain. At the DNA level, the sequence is TGCGCCAGCAGCCACGTTCTCGGCTCAGAGACCCAGTACTTC. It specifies CASSHVLGSETQYF.